Listed below are T cell receptor beta chains from one sample, sequenced in a study of cytomegalovirus exposure and HLA in healthy donors. Produced via immunoSEQ multiplex PCR; TCRdb's table is partial and in-frame only. This table holds more than 80,000 clones, about 84% found once. Sequencing was done on a sample of PBMCs. Source of these receptors: a girl aged 2 to 9 in good health and CMV-seropositive. CDR3s include the opening cysteine and the closing phenylalanine or tryptophan. A D gene is named only where the DNA matches it firmly. Where a row states a size, it is once, few, many or the class of an expanded clone; other rows omit it.

j_call clone_size v_call d_call cdr3_nt cdr3_aa
TRBJ1-5 NA TRBV28 NA TGTGCCAGCATTCCCCGGGTTCGACAGCCCCAGCATTTT CASIPRVRQPQHF
TRBJ2-1 NA TRBV30 TRBD2 TGTGCCTGGAGGAGCGGGAGGGGAAGCAATGAGCAGTTCTTC CAWRSGRGSNEQFF
TRBJ1-5 NA TRBV10-2 NA TGCGCCAGCAGTGGATCCCCAGGTCAGCCCCAGCATTTT CASSGSPGQPQHF
TRBJ2-1 NA TRBV5-6 TRBD2 TGTGCCAGCAGCTTGGATAGTAGCGGGAACTACAATGAGCAGTTCTTC CASSLDSSGNYNEQFF
TRBJ2-1 NA TRBV15 NA TGTGCCACCAACAGCTATGGTCCTTACTACAATGAGCAGTTCTTC CATNSYGPYYNEQFF
TRBJ2-1 NA TRBV13 TRBD2 TGTGCCAGCAGCTTTATAACTAGCGGCCACAATGAGCAGTTCTTC CASSFITSGHNEQFF
TRBJ2-7 NA TRBV14 TRBD2 TGTGCCAGCAGCCCAAGCGGACTAGCGGCTTCCTACGAGCAGTACTTC CASSPSGLAASYEQYF
TRBJ2-5 NA TRBV9 TRBD1 TGTGCCAGCACCCCGGGACAGGGGGTAGGGGAGACCCAGTACTTC CASTPGQGVGETQYF
TRBJ1-1 NA TRBV4-1 NA TGCGCCAGCAGCCGGGACACTATAAACACTGAAGCTTTCTTT CASSRDTINTEAFF
TRBJ1-1 NA TRBV11-3 TRBD1 TGTGCCAGCAGCTTGGGGACAGCCGGCACTGAAGCTTTCTTT CASSLGTAGTEAFF
TRBJ2-4 NA TRBV7-3 NA TGTGCCAGCAGCTTAGATGGGAGTCGTTCCAAAAACATTCAGTACTTC CASSLDGSRSKNIQYF
TRBJ1-1 NA TRBV18 NA TGTGCCAGCTCACCAATTATAGGAGAGAACACTGAAGCTTTCTTT CASSPIIGENTEAFF
TRBJ2-6 NA TRBV30 NA TGTGCCTGGATAAAAGTAGTCAGGGACTCTGGGGCCAACGTCCTGACTTTC CAWIKVVRDSGANVLTF
TRBJ2-7 few TRBV5-1 TRBD2 TGCGCCAGCAGCCCCCGGACTAGCGGCCCCTACGAGCAGTACTTC CASSPRTSGPYEQYF
TRBJ2-3 NA TRBV4-2 TRBD2 TGTGCCAGCAGCCAGGTCGGACTAGCGTCTAGCACAGATACGCAGTATTTT CASSQVGLASSTDTQYF
TRBJ1-4 NA TRBV30 NA TGTGCCTGGAGTGTACATATCGGGAAGGTTGATGAAAAACTGTTTTTT CAWSVHIGKVDEKLFF
TRBJ1-1 NA TRBV30 NA TGTGCCTTCATCACAGGGTATACTGAAGCTTTCTTT CAFITGYTEAFF
TRBJ2-4 NA TRBV25-1 NA TGTGCCAGCAGTGACCTACAGGGGGGGGCCAAAAACATTCAGTACTTC CASSDLQGGAKNIQYF
TRBJ2-5 NA TRBV7-8 TRBD2 TGTGCCAGCAGCTTGCCTCATGACGACATACTAGCGGTTGGAGAGACCCAGTACTTC CASSLPHDDILAVGETQYF
TRBJ1-2 NA TRBV5-1 TRBD1 TGCGCCAGCAGCCCCGGGACAGCCTATGGCTACACCTTC CASSPGTAYGYTF
TRBJ1-5 NA TRBV7-8 NA TGTGCCAGCAGCTTGGGGGCAGGGTGGGATCAGCCCCAGCATTTT CASSLGAGWDQPQHF
TRBJ2-7 NA TRBV4-1 TRBD1 TGCGCCAGCAGCCAGATGGACCAGGGGGACTACGAGCAGTACTTC CASSQMDQGDYEQYF
TRBJ2-2 NA TRBV9 NA TGTGCCAGCAGCGTAGAATACCTGGACTGGAACACCGGGGAGCTGTTTTTT CASSVEYLDWNTGELFF
TRBJ2-5 NA TRBV19 NA TGTGCCAGTAGTACCCGACAGACGGTCCAAGAGACCCAGTACTTC CASSTRQTVQETQYF
TRBJ2-7 NA TRBV7-6 NA TGTGCCAGCAGCTCCCGAGGGCTCTACGAGCAGTACTTC CASSSRGLYEQYF
TRBJ1-2 NA TRBV7-9 NA TGTGCCAGCAGCTTAGACCGGGGGGCCCACTATGGCTACACCTTC CASSLDRGAHYGYTF
TRBJ2-3 NA TRBV9 NA TGTGCCAGCAGCGTAGTCGCGGTAAGCACAGATACGCAGTATTTT CASSVVAVSTDTQYF
TRBJ2-1 NA TRBV27 NA TGTGCCAGCAGTTTGGGCCCCCCGGCGGGGCTAAGCTCCTACAATGAGCAGTTCTTC CASSLGPPAGLSSYNEQFF
TRBJ2-1 NA TRBV7-6 NA TGTGCCAGCAGCTCTTCTAGGACTCACAATGAGCAGTTCTTC CASSSSRTHNEQFF
TRBJ1-1 few TRBV4-3 NA TGCGCCAGCAGCCCCTATAGCGGTTTTGCTTTCTTT CASSPYSGFAFF
TRBJ2-1 NA TRBV25-1 NA TGTGCCAGCAGTGTTGAGTTGCCCTACAATGAGCAGTTCTTC CASSVELPYNEQFF
TRBJ2-4 NA TRBV9 TRBD1 TGTGCCAGCAACTCACAGGGGGTACAAAACATTCAGTACTTC CASNSQGVQNIQYF
TRBJ1-1 NA TRBV5-1 NA TGCGCCAGCAGCTCCGGGGGGGGGTTGACTGAAGCTTTCTTT CASSSGGGLTEAFF
TRBJ1-2 NA TRBV9 TRBD1 TGTGCCAGCAGCGTAACCACAGGGGTTTGGCCTGGCTACACCTTC CASSVTTGVWPGYTF
TRBJ2-3 NA TRBV4-2 NA TGTGCCAGCAGCCAAGAACCTAGCTCTAGCACAGATACGCAGTATTTT CASSQEPSSSTDTQYF
TRBJ1-5 NA TRBV19 NA TGTGCCAGTGCTTTAAACAGGTTGGGTAATCAGCCCCAGCATTTT CASALNRLGNQPQHF
TRBJ2-5 NA TRBV5-1 TRBD2 TGCGCCAGCAGCTATACCGGGACTAGGGAAGAGACCCAGTACTTC CASSYTGTREETQYF
TRBJ2-1 NA TRBV29-1 NA TGCAGCGTTGAAGATTTTGGAGGGGCTGAGCAGTTCTTC CSVEDFGGAEQFF
TRBJ2-3 NA TRBV9 TRBD2 TGTGCCAGCGGAGACCGGGACTATAAGAGTACGCAGTATTTT CASGDRDYKSTQYF
TRBJ2-7 NA TRBV4-3 TRBD2 TGCGCCAGCAGCCCTACTAGCGGCCGCTCCTACGAGCAGTACTTC CASSPTSGRSYEQYF
TRBJ1-3 NA TRBV4-1 NA TGCGCCAGCAGCCCCCCCGATCGAACGGGTCGAAACACCATATATTTT CASSPPDRTGRNTIYF
TRBJ2-7 NA TRBV5-1 TRBD2 TGCGCCAGCAGCATTTCCGGGACTAGCTTCTACGAGCAGTACTTC CASSISGTSFYEQYF
TRBJ2-7 NA TRBV4-2 NA TGTGCCAGCAGCCAGTTCTGGCGGGGCCCATACGAGCAGTACTTC CASSQFWRGPYEQYF
TRBJ2-7 NA TRBV6-1 TRBD2 TGTGCCAGCAGTGAAGCGGGAGCGGGAGGGTACTCCTACGAGCAGTACTTC CASSEAGAGGYSYEQYF
TRBJ1-1 NA TRBV28 NA TGTGCCAGCAGTTTTGGCTGGGCAGACATGAACACTGAAGCTTTCTTT CASSFGWADMNTEAFF
TRBJ2-7 few TRBV30 NA TGTGCCTGGGCCACAGGCAACTCCTACGAGCAGTACTTC CAWATGNSYEQYF
TRBJ1-1 NA TRBV6-5 NA TGTGCCAGCCGCGGACAGACCATGAACACTGAAGCTTTCTTT CASRGQTMNTEAFF
TRBJ2-7 NA TRBV5-5 TRBD2 TGTGCCAGCAGCCCCGCTGGTGGCGGGGGTGCCTACGAGCAGTACTTC CASSPAGGGGAYEQYF
TRBJ2-5 NA TRBV25-1 NA TGTGCCAGCAGTGACGTAAAGACCCAGTACTTC CASSDVKTQYF
TRBJ2-7 NA TRBV5-6 NA TGTGCCAGCACCTCGCGCGGCCTCTACGAGCAGTACTTC CASTSRGLYEQYF
TRBJ1-1 NA TRBV2 NA TGTGCCAGCACTAACACAGGTGCCATGAACACTGAAGCTTTCTTT CASTNTGAMNTEAFF
TRBJ1-4 NA TRBV15 TRBD1 TGTGCCACCAGCAGTAGTCTTTTGCACAGGGGGTGGGAAAAACTGTTTTTT CATSSSLLHRGWEKLFF
TRBJ1-1 NA TRBV27 NA TGTGCCAGCAGTTTATCGAGGGTGCGCACTGAAGCTTTCTTT CASSLSRVRTEAFF
TRBJ1-1 few TRBV2 TRBD1 TGTGCCAGCAGTATGGGACAGGGGATTCTTGAAGCTTTCTTT CASSMGQGILEAFF
TRBJ2-1 NA TRBV28 NA TGTGCCAGCAGTTTACCCCCGGGTGGGCAGTTCTTC CASSLPPGGQFF
TRBJ2-7 NA TRBV28 NA TGTGCCAGCAGTTTATATTCTAGCGCATCCTACGAGCAGTACTTC CASSLYSSASYEQYF
TRBJ2-1 NA TRBV7-9 TRBD2 TGTGCCAGCAGCCCCCGACTAGCGGGAGACAATGAGCAGTTCTTC CASSPRLAGDNEQFF
TRBJ1-2 NA TRBV5-4 NA TGTGCCAGCAGCTTGGCCGACGGGACTATATTAGGCTACACCTTC CASSLADGTILGYTF
TRBJ1-1 NA TRBV6-5 NA TGTGCCAGCAGTGAGGACTTGTCTGAAGCTTTCTTT CASSEDLSEAFF